This section outlines one T cell receptor (beta chain) sequence together with its context. This sample was included in a study of T-cell reconstitution after alpha-beta-depleted transplantation in children. The junction had 5 bases not matched to a gene; V was cut back by 4 bases and J by 4 bases. Germline V gene data show CDR1 as KGHDR and CDR2 as SFDVKD. The CDR3 sequence is 15 residues long. Unique molecular identifiers were incorporated into the prepared TCRbeta library. TCRdb re-derived calls from the PCR reads in MiXCR, one entry per CDR3 protein. The sample has roughly 790,000 distinct CDR3 sequences, under 20% seen once.

This chain connects TRBV24-1 to TRBJ2-1; 8 positions match TRBD2. The clonotype was recovered from a male patient younger than 18 who had a stem cell transplant for acute lymphoblastic leukemia, so the T cells may come from the graft donor. The sample was PBMCs, mostly from graft donor cells, taken 360 days after TCRalphabeta/CD19-depleted stem cell transplant. The CDR3 sequence: CATSETGLVYNEQFF. The DNA for the CDR3 is TGTGCCACCAGTGAAACGGGACTAGTGTACAATGAGCAGTTCTTC.